The TCR beta chain described here comes from a study of high-grade serous ovarian cancer treatment subgroups. The length of the CDR3 is 15 residues. V was shortened by 5 bases and J by 4 bases, with 14 bases between the two germline ends. From germline, CDR1 is SEHNR and CDR2 FQNEAQ (reference sequence). Tumor tissue was taken before any definitive surgery or chemotherapy was given. The repertoire was sequenced with immunoSEQ multiplex PCR; TCRdb's copy has only in-frame clones and lacks some. This sample has about 16,000 clones, with under 85% found just once. The sample taken for sequencing was tumor tissue. The clonotype was recovered from a human donor with high-grade serous ovarian cancer. The rearrangement links TRBV7-9 to TRBJ1-4; a possible D gene is TRBD1 (5 bases). CDR3: CASSREGRSNEKLFF. CDR3 coding DNA: TGTGCCAGCAGCCGTGAGGGACGGAGTAATGAAAAACTGTTTTTT. Filled out from reference TRBV7-9 and TRBJ1-4, the complete variable domain reads DTGVSQNPRHKITKRGQNVTFRCDPISEHNRLYWYRQTLGQGPEFLTYFQNEAQLEKSRLLSDRFSAERPKGSFSTLEIQRTEQGDSAMYLCASSREGRSNEKLFFGSGTQLSVL.